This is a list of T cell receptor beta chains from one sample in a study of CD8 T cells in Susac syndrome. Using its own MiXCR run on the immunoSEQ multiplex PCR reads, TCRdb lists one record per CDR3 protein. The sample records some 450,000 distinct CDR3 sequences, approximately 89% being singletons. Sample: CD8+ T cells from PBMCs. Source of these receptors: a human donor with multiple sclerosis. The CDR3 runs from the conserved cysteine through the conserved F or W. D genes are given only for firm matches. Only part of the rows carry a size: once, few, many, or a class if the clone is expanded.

TGTGCCAGCAGCCCCCGGACAGGGACTCAGCCCCAGCATTTT,CASSPRTGTQPQHF,TRBD1,.,14,TRBJ1-5,TRBV27
TGTGCCAGCAGCCCGGATCGACAGGGAACCTACAATGAGCAGTTCTTC,CASSPDRQGTYNEQFF,TRBD1,.,16,TRBJ2-1,TRBV5-6
TGTGCCAGCAGTGAAGGACAAATTTCACCCCTCCACTTT,CASSEGQISPLHF,.,once,13,TRBJ1-6,TRBV25-1
TGTGCCAGCAGTATCCACCGGGACTACTACAATGAGCAGTTCTTC,CASSIHRDYYNEQFF,TRBD2,.,15,TRBJ2-1,TRBV27
TGTGCCAGCAGTTACTTCAAGGGTATGGAGCAGTTCTTC,CASSYFKGMEQFF,.,.,13,TRBJ2-1,TRBV6-5
TGTGCCAGCAGTGAAGCGGAGTGGACAGGGGTATACAATGAGCAGTTCTTC,CASSEAEWTGVYNEQFF,TRBD1,.,17,TRBJ2-1,TRBV6-1
TGTGCCAGCAGCCCTGGACAGGGGGCAGGGTCACCCCTCCACTTT,CASSPGQGAGSPLHF,TRBD1,.,15,TRBJ1-6,TRBV27
TGTGCCAGCAGTTTCCCCACAGGGAATGAGCAGTTCTTC,CASSFPTGNEQFF,.,.,13,TRBJ2-1,TRBV27
TGTGCCAGCAGCGGCCGGGACGGGCAGTTCTTC,CASSGRDGQFF,.,once,11,TRBJ2-1,TRBV7-2
TGTGCCAGCAGCTACCTTTTACGGGAGAGACCCTACGAGCAGTACTTC,CASSYLLRERPYEQYF,.,.,16,TRBJ2-7,TRBV7-2
TGCGCCAGCGGGGGACTAGCGGCGAGTGATGAGCAGTTCTTC,CASGGLAASDEQFF,TRBD2,.,14,TRBJ2-1,TRBV10-2
TGTGCCGCTCCCAGACAGGGGGGCTACGAGCAGTACTTC,CAAPRQGGYEQYF,TRBD1,few,13,TRBJ2-7,TRBV30
TGTGCCAGCAGTCTATGGACTAGCGGGGGGGACTACGAGCAGTACTTC,CASSLWTSGGDYEQYF,TRBD2,.,16,TRBJ2-7,TRBV2
TGTGCCAGCAGTTTTCCGGGACAGGGTTTGGTCGATGAGCAGTTCTTC,CASSFPGQGLVDEQFF,TRBD1,once,16,TRBJ2-1,TRBV6-5
TGTGCCAGCAGCTTGGGGTCGGGGGCCGGCACTGAAGCTTTCTTT,CASSLGSGAGTEAFF,.,once,15,TRBJ1-1,TRBV5-5
TGTGCCATCAGCCAACCGCAGGAGACCTACGAGCAGTACTTC,CAISQPQETYEQYF,.,.,14,TRBJ2-7,TRBV10-3
TGCGCCAGCAGCCAAGAACACGGGGACAATGAGCAGTTCTTC,CASSQEHGDNEQFF,.,.,14,TRBJ2-1,TRBV4-1
TGTGCCAGCAGTTACGAAGGGCTTGGGGAAAAACTGTTTTTT,CASSYEGLGEKLFF,.,few,14,TRBJ1-4,TRBV6-6
TGTGCCAGCAGTGAGGACGGGACAGGGTCGTACAATGAGCAGTTCTTC,CASSEDGTGSYNEQFF,TRBD1,.,16,TRBJ2-1,TRBV2
TGTGCCAGCAGCGTAGTTCCCGGGGCTGAAGCTTTCTTT,CASSVVPGAEAFF,.,.,13,TRBJ1-1,TRBV9
TGTGCCAGCAGTCCCACCGTAAACAGCGGGGACGATGAGCAGTTCTTC,CASSPTVNSGDDEQFF,TRBD2,.,16,TRBJ2-1,TRBV6-2/TRBV6-3
TGTGCCAGCAGTGGAATTGATCCGAGCTCCTACAATGAGCAGTTCTTC,CASSGIDPSSYNEQFF,.,.,16,TRBJ2-1,TRBV2
TGTGCCAGCAGTGAATGGTCGGTAAATTCACCCCTCCACTTT,CASSEWSVNSPLHF,.,.,14,TRBJ1-6,TRBV25-1
TGCAGCGTTGCAAACTGGGGGAATGAGCAGTTCTTC,CSVANWGNEQFF,.,once,12,TRBJ2-1,TRBV29-1
TGCAGTGCTAGATCCTCGGACGGGCACACTGAAGCTTTCTTT,CSARSSDGHTEAFF,.,.,14,TRBJ1-1,TRBV20-1
TGTGCCAGCAGTTTATCGGGTTTCACTGAAGCTTTCTTT,CASSLSGFTEAFF,.,few,13,TRBJ1-1,TRBV27
TGTGCCAGCAGTCGATCTACAGAGAGCTCCTACGAGCAGTACTTC,CASSRSTESSYEQYF,.,.,15,TRBJ2-7,TRBV28
TGTGCCAGCCAGTATTATAGCAATCAGCCCCAGCATTTT,CASQYYSNQPQHF,.,.,13,TRBJ1-5,TRBV19
TGTGCCAGCCGGGAAGCCGTAACAGATACGCAGTATTTT,CASREAVTDTQYF,.,.,13,TRBJ2-3,TRBV13
TGTGCCACCACAAACCTCAGGGATGAGCAGTTCTTC,CATTNLRDEQFF,.,.,12,TRBJ2-1,TRBV6-5
TGCAGCGTTGAACTGGGGAGGCAATACTCCTACGAGCAGTACTTC,CSVELGRQYSYEQYF,.,.,15,TRBJ2-7,TRBV29-1
TGTGCCAGCAGTCCCTACAGGGGAGGGGTGAACACTGAAGCTTTCTTT,CASSPYRGGVNTEAFF,TRBD1,.,16,TRBJ1-1,TRBV5-4
TGTGCCAGCACCCCGGACAGGGGTGCTGGGGCCAACGTCCTGACTTTC,CASTPDRGAGANVLTF,TRBD1,.,16,TRBJ2-6,TRBV11-1
TGCGCCAGCAGCTGGGGCCCGCGGGATGAGCAGTTCTTC,CASSWGPRDEQFF,.,.,13,TRBJ2-1,TRBV5-1
TGTGCCAGCAGTTGGGACAGGGGTGACTATGGCTACACCTTC,CASSWDRGDYGYTF,TRBD1,few,14,TRBJ1-2,TRBV6-5
TGCAGTGTCACCTGGCAGGGGGCCAGGACTGAAGCTTTCTTT,CSVTWQGARTEAFF,TRBD1,.,14,TRBJ1-1,TRBV20-1
TGTGCCAGCAGCGTAGATGCAGGGATCAATCAGCCCCAGCATTTT,CASSVDAGINQPQHF,.,.,15,TRBJ1-5,TRBV9
TGTGCCAGCATCAGATACGGGGGCACTGAAGCTTTCTTT,CASIRYGGTEAFF,.,once,13,TRBJ1-1,TRBV6-5
TGTGCCATCAGAACCGGGACAGGGAACACTGAAGCTTTCTTT,CAIRTGTGNTEAFF,TRBD1,.,14,TRBJ1-1,TRBV10-3
TGTGCCAGCAGCTTGTTGTCGAGGGATTCACCCCTCCACTTT,CASSLLSRDSPLHF,.,.,14,TRBJ1-6,TRBV5-6
TGCGCCAGCAACCTCGATGGGCCTCAGGGGAACACTGAAGCTTTCTTT,CASNLDGPQGNTEAFF,.,.,16,TRBJ1-1,TRBV4-1
TGTGCCAGCAGCTTGTACGGACAGAACACTGAAGCTTTCTTT,CASSLYGQNTEAFF,.,.,14,TRBJ1-1,TRBV5-4
TGTGCCAGCAGTTTAAAGATGGGGGGGGACTATGGCTACACCTTC,CASSLKMGGDYGYTF,.,.,15,TRBJ1-2,TRBV27
TGTGCCGGCAGCGGAGGGCCCTCGAACCAGCCCCAGCATTTT,CAGSGGPSNQPQHF,.,.,14,TRBJ1-5,TRBV5-4
TGCGCCAGCAGCCAAGTGAGGGATGGTGACTATGGCTACACCTTC,CASSQVRDGDYGYTF,.,.,15,TRBJ1-2,TRBV4-1
TGTGCCAGCAGTCCACTAGCGGGAGGGAGCGGTGAGCAGTTCTTC,CASSPLAGGSGEQFF,TRBD2,.,15,TRBJ2-1,TRBV27
TGTGCCAGCAGTTACTCGACAGATACTTACATGAACACTGAAGCTTTCTTT,CASSYSTDTYMNTEAFF,.,few,17,TRBJ1-1,TRBV6-5